This T cell receptor beta chain was found in a study of blood T cell repertoires in COVID-19. This clone was seen once. Enrollees, roughly 18 to 89 years old, lived in 24 US areas. Participants reported their clinical history, and cohort assignment relied on those reports. Here immunoSEQ multiplex PCR was the method, and the copy in TCRdb shows in-frame clones only, minus some. Here the sample spans around 250,000 clones, 70% to 90% being singletons. The length of the CDR3 is 12 residues. In germline, CDR1 is MNHEY, CDR2 SVGEGT. The V gene end was trimmed by 6 bases and the J gene end by 7 bases; junction bases not matched to a gene: 4.

V gene TRBV6-2 or TRBV6-3 combines with J gene TRBJ1-1, with 8 bases aligning to TRBD1. The source material was PBMCs or T cells enriched from blood (not recorded which). This clonotype was sampled from a woman in her forties or fifties who had been exposed to COVID-19. CDR3 in amino acids: CASSNRGVEAFF. In DNA form, the CDR3 reads TGTGCCAGCAGCAACAGGGGGGTTGAAGCTTTCTTT.